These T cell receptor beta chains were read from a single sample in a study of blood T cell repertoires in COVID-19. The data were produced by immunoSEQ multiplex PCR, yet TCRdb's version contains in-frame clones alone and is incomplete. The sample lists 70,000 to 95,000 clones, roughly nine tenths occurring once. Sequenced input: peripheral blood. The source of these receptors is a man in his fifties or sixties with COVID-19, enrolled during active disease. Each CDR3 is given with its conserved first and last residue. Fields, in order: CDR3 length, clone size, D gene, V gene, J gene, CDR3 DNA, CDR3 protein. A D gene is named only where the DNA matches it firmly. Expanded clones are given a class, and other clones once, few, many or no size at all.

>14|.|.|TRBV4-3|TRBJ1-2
TGCGCCAGCAGCCAAGACGCGCACAGCTATGGCTACACCTTC
CASSQDAHSYGYTF
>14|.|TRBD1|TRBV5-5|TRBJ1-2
TGTGCCAGCAGCACCGGACAGGGGAACTATGGCTACACCTTC
CASSTGQGNYGYTF
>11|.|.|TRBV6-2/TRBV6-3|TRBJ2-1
TGTGCCAGCAGTTACCTGAGTGAGCAGTTCTTC
CASSYLSEQFF
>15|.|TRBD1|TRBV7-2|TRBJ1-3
TGTGCCAGCAGTCCCCGGGACAGACTAGGAAACACCATATATTTT
CASSPRDRLGNTIYF
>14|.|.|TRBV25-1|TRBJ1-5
TGTGCCAGCAGTCAGTCAGGGGTGTACCAGCCCCAGCATTTT
CASSQSGVYQPQHF
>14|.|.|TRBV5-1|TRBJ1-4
TGCGCCAGCAGCTTTGGACAGAGAAGTGAAAAACTGTTTTTT
CASSFGQRSEKLFF
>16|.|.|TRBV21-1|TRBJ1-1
TGTGCCAGCAATTTCCCGGACAGTCACATGAACACTGAAGCTTTCTTT
CASNFPDSHMNTEAFF
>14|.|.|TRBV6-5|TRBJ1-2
TGTGCCAGCAGCCAACCCCCAGGGGTCTATGGCTACACCTTC
CASSQPPGVYGYTF
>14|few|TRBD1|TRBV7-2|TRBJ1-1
TGTGCCAGCAAACCGGGACAGGGGAACACTGAAGCTTTCTTT
CASKPGQGNTEAFF
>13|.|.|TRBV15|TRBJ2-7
TGTGCCACCAGCAGACCCGGGGCCTACGAGCAGTACTTC
CATSRPGAYEQYF
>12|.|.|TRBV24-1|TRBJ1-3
TGTGCCACCAGTGGAAGCGGAAACACCATATATTTT
CATSGSGNTIYF
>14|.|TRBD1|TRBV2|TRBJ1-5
TGTGCCAGCTCCGGGACAGGGGGCAATCAGCCCCAGCATTTT
CASSGTGGNQPQHF
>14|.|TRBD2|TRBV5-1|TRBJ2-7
TGCGCCTCGCAGCGGGGGGAGCATACCTACGAGCAGTACTTC
CASQRGEHTYEQYF
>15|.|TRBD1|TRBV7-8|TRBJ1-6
TGTGCCAGCAGCCCGCAGACAGGGAAAAATTCACCCCTCCACTTT
CASSPQTGKNSPLHF
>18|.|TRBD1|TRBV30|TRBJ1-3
TGTGCCTGGAGTAGGGCCCGGGACAGTATACCCTCTGGAAACACCATATATTTT
CAWSRARDSIPSGNTIYF
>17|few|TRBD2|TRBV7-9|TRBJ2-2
TGTGCCAGCAGCTTAGCGCGCGGGACTAGCGACGTTGGGGAGCTGTTTTTT
CASSLARGTSDVGELFF
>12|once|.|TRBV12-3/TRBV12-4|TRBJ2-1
TGTGCCAGCACCCCTTTACAGGGTAAGCAGTTCTTC
CASTPLQGKQFF
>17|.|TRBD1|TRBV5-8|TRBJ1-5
TGTGCCAGCGCTCAGGACCCCGGGACAGGGACAAATCAGCCCCAGCATTTT
CASAQDPGTGTNQPQHF
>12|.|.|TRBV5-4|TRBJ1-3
TGTGCCAGCGGGAGCTCTGGAAACACCATATATTTT
CASGSSGNTIYF
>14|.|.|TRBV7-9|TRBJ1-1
TGTGCCAGCAGCTCTTTGACGGGGAACACTGAAGCTTTCTTT
CASSSLTGNTEAFF
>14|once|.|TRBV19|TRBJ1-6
TGTGCCAGTAGCGCAGGGCTGAATAATTCACCCCTCCACTTT
CASSAGLNNSPLHF
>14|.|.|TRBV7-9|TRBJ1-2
TGTGCCAGCAGCTTTTCGCCAGCTAACTATGGCTACACCTTC
CASSFSPANYGYTF
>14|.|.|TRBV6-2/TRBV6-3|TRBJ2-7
TGTGCCAGCAGTTCCCCGGGGTTTCCTGGCGAGCAGTACTTC
CASSSPGFPGEQYF
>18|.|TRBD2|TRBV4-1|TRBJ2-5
TGCGCCAGCAGCCATGGCGTCCGGACTAGCGGGGGGGTAGAGACCCAGTACTTC
CASSHGVRTSGGVETQYF
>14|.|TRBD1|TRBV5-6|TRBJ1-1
TGTGCCAGCAGCTACAGGGGGCGCGGCACTGAAGCTTTCTTT
CASSYRGRGTEAFF
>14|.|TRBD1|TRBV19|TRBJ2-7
TGTGCCAGTAGTATTGGGACAGGAAGTTACGAGCAGTACTTC
CASSIGTGSYEQYF
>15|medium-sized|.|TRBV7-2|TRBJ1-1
TGTGCCAGCAGCTTAGCTGGGAGGGTGAACACTGAAGCTTTCTTT
CASSLAGRVNTEAFF
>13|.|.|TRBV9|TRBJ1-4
TGTGCCAGCAGCGCCTATCAACAGGAAAAACTGTTTTTT
CASSAYQQEKLFF
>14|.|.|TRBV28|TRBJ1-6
TGTGCCAGCAGTTTATCGGACAACCGAAACCCCCTCCACTTT
CASSLSDNRNPLHF
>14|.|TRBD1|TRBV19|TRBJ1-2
TGTGCCAGTAGTTCTGGACAGGACCCTAGGAGCTACACCTTC
CASSSGQDPRSYTF
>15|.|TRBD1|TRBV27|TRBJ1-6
TGTGCCAGCAGTTTAGATCCAGGGGGAAATTCACCCCTCCACTTT
CASSLDPGGNSPLHF
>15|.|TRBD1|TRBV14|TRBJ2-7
TGTGCCAGCAGCCTCCTTGGGCAGGGGGCCTACGAGCAGTACTTC
CASSLLGQGAYEQYF
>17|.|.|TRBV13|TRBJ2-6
TGTGCCAGCAGCATCAGACAGACCCGCTCTGGGGCCAACGTCCTGACTTTC
CASSIRQTRSGANVLTF
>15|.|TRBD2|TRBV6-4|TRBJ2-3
TGTGCCAGCAGTGAACGCGGGGGGGCTGGAGATACGCAGTATTTT
CASSERGGAGDTQYF
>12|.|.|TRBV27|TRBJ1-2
TGTGCCCCCGCAGGGGCGGGCTATGGCTACACCTTC
CAPAGAGYGYTF
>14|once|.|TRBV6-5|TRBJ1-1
TGTGCCAGCAGGGCGACAGGAGGAAGCACTGAAGCTTTCTTT
CASRATGGSTEAFF
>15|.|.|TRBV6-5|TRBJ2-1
TGTGCCAGCAGTTTAACTTACTTCTCCTACAATGAGCAGTTCTTC
CASSLTYFSYNEQFF
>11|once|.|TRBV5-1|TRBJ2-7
TGCGCCAGCAGCCAAGACAGCGAGCAGTACTTC
CASSQDSEQYF
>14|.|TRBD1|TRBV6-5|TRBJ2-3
TGTGCCAGCAGAACAGGGGGAGGAGAAGATACGCAGTATTTT
CASRTGGGEDTQYF
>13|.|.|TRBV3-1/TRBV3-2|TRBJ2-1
TGTGCCAGCAGCCAAACACTAGCAGATGAGCAGTTCTTC
CASSQTLADEQFF
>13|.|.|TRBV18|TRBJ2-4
TGTGCCAGCTCACCACTTAGAGAAAACATTCAGTACTTC
CASSPLRENIQYF
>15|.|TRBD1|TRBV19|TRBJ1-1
TGTGCCAGTAGTCTCCCGGACAGGATGAACACTGAAGCTTTCTTT
CASSLPDRMNTEAFF
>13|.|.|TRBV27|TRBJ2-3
TGTGCCAGCAGCTCCGGACAACGGGTCCGGCAGTATTTT
CASSSGQRVRQYF
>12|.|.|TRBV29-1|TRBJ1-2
TGCAGCGTTGTGGCAGCTAACTATGGCTACACCTTC
CSVVAANYGYTF
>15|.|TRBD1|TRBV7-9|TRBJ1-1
TGTGCCAGCAGATCAGGACAGGGACAGAACACTGAAGCTTTCTTT
CASRSGQGQNTEAFF
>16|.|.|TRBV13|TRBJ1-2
TGTGCCAGCAGCATGAGAAAGTTCGGGGAGATCTATGGCTACACCTTC
CASSMRKFGEIYGYTF
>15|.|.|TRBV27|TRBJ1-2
TGTGCCAGCAGTCCCTACCCCGGTAGTCACTATGGCTACACCTTC
CASSPYPGSHYGYTF
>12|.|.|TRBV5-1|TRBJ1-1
TGCGCCAGCAGCGCCCAGGGTCCTGAAGCTTTCTTT
CASSAQGPEAFF
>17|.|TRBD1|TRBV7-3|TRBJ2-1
TGTGCCAGCAGCCCCAAAACCGGGACAGGGGAAAGAAGTGAGCAGTTCTTC
CASSPKTGTGERSEQFF
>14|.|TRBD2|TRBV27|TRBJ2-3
TGTGCCAGCCGCCGACTAGCCAGCACAGATACGCAGTATTTT
CASRRLASTDTQYF
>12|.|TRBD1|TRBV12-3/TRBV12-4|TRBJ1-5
TGTGCCAGCAGCCCTTCCTCAGGGGGCCAGCATTTT
CASSPSSGGQHF
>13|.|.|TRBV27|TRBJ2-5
TGTGCCAGCACGGGGGACAGAAAAGAGACCCAGTACTTC
CASTGDRKETQYF
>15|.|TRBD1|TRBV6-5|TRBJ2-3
TGTGCCAGCAGTTACTCGAGGGACAGGGAGGATACGCAGTATTTT
CASSYSRDREDTQYF
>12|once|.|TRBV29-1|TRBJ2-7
TGCAGCGCTATCACAGGCCGTTACGAGCAGTACTTC
CSAITGRYEQYF
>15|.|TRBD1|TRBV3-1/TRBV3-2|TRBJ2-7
TGTGCCAGCAGCCAAAATAGGGGGCTCCCTAACAAGCAGTACTTC
CASSQNRGLPNKQYF
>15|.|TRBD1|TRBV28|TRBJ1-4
TGTGCCAGCACGCCTACCGGGACAGGGGCAGAAAAACTGTTTTTT
CASTPTGTGAEKLFF